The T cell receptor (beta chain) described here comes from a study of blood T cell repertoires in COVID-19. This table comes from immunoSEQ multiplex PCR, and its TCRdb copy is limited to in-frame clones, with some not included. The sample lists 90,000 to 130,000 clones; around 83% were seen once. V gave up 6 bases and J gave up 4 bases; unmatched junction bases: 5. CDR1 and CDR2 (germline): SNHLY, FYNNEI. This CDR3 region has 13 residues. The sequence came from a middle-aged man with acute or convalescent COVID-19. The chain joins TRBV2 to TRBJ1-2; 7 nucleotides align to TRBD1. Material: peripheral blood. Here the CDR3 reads CASSLGTVYGYTF. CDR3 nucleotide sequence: TGTGCCAGCAGCCTTGGGACAGTCTATGGCTACACCTTC.